This is a list of T cell receptor beta chains from one sample in a study of monozygotic twins with cystic fibrosis. TCRdb keeps only in-frame clones here, not all; method: immunoSEQ multiplex PCR. This sample has 30,000 to 40,000 clones, with 66% found just once. Sequencing was done on a sample of blood. The receptors stem from a girl aged 10 to 17 with cystic fibrosis. CDR3s include the opening cysteine and the closing phenylalanine or tryptophan.

CDR3 length | V gene | CDR3 protein
14 | TRBV5-1 | CASSWGADTDTQYF
16 | TRBV10-3 | CAISESRGRGLLGAFF
17 | TRBV2 | CASRQGTGGWANYGYTF
15 | TRBV9 | CASSPRTGNTGELFF
15 | TRBV9 | CASSATSGRTGELFF
15 | TRBV19 | CASSIVRAINQPQHF
11 | TRBV30 | CAWSVSGTQYF
15 | TRBV2 | CASSEFSGSTDTQYF
14 | TRBV29-1 | CSVDLYGAVDTQYF
17 | TRBV5-1 | CASSYDNRGLSGNTIYF
13 | TRBV30 | CAWTEILAGTQYF
12 | TRBV7-2 | CASSLAASPEFF
12 | TRBV10-2 | CATRGGANVLTF
16 | TRBV30 | CASTLGLAGGPGEQYF
15 | TRBV27 | CASSLWATSSYEQYF
13 | TRBV10-3 | CAISDRGTTEAFF
11 | TRBV4-3 | CASSQTYEQYF